The rows below give T cell receptor beta chains drawn from one sample of a study of T-cell memory formation after mild COVID-19. From the 5' RACE reads, TCRdb called clonotypes with MiXCR, one entry per CDR3 protein. This sample has approximately 180,000 distinct CDR3 sequences, with roughly 17% found just once. Specimen: PBMCs or a T cell subset sorted from them (not recorded which). The receptors here all came from an adult woman who had mild COVID-19 (a few samples of this study predate the infection). Cell type and time point are not known. Both conserved end residues are part of each CDR3. The D gene is left open where the match is weak. Where a row states a size, it is once, few, many or the class of an expanded clone; other rows omit it.

>TRBD2|-|TRBV30|TRBJ2-3|15
TGTGCCTGGAGTGTACAAGCGGGGGGTACAGATACGCAGTATTTT
CAWSVQAGGTDTQYF
>-|few|TRBV3-1|TRBJ2-7|19
TGTGCCAGCAGCCAAGATTGGGCGACCCTCCCCGCCTATCGGTACGAGCAGTACTTC
CASSQDWATLPAYRYEQYF
>-|many|TRBV28|TRBJ1-1|14
TGTGCCAGCAGTGGGACGGCATTGAACACTGAAGCTTTCTTT
CASSGTALNTEAFF
>-|once|TRBV25-1|TRBJ2-2|16
TGTGCCAGCAGTGGAACCGGGTCTCCGAACACCGGGGAGCTGTTTTTT
CASSGTGSPNTGELFF
>-|few|TRBV28|TRBJ2-1|13
TGTGCCAGCAGCCGCCGGGACGGTCATGAGCAGTTCTTC
CASSRRDGHEQFF
>TRBD1|many|TRBV5-1|TRBJ1-2|13
TGCGCCAGCAGCCCCGGCGGGACAGAGAGTAACACCTTC
CASSPGGTESNTF
>TRBD2|-|TRBV9|TRBJ2-3|17
TGTGCCAGCAGCGCGACTAGCGGGGGGACTAGCACAGATACGCAGTATTTT
CASSATSGGTSTDTQYF
>-|-|TRBV7-8|TRBJ2-2|15
TGTGCCAGCGGCGGGGCGGCTCAGGGCACCGGGGAGCTGTTTTTT
CASGGAAQGTGELFF
>-|many|TRBV5-1|TRBJ2-3|18
TGCGCCAGCAGCTTGTCGTCTCGGCGGGCCGGAAGCACAGATACGCAGTATTTT
CASSLSSRRAGSTDTQYF
>-|-|TRBV24-1|TRBJ2-1|15
TGTGCCACCAGTGACCCTGGGACGGTTCATGATGAGCAGTTCTTC
CATSDPGTVHDEQFF
>TRBD2|few|TRBV5-1|TRBJ2-5|15
TGCGCCAGCAGCCATCCAGCGGGGAGTGCAGAGACCCAGTACTTC
CASSHPAGSAETQYF
>-|-|TRBV4-1|TRBJ1-5|17
TGCGCCAGCAGCCAAGATAGCCAAAGAGGAAGCAATCAGCCCCAGCATTTT
CASSQDSQRGSNQPQHF
>-|few|TRBV27|TRBJ2-2|14
TGTGCCAGCAGTCTACTAGGGCACACCGGGGAGCTGTTTTTT
CASSLLGHTGELFF
>TRBD1|once|TRBV7-2|TRBJ1-3|17
TGTGCCAGCAGCTTAGGGTCGGGACAGCACTCTGGAAACACCATATATTTT
CASSLGSGQHSGNTIYF
>-|few|TRBV5-1|TRBJ1-2|13
TGCGCCAGCAGCCTAGACAGCCTATATGGCTACACCTTC
CASSLDSLYGYTF
>-|-|TRBV27|TRBJ1-1|14
TGTGCCAGCAGTAAAGGAGGGACGAACACTGAAGCTTTCTTT
CASSKGGTNTEAFF
>-|-|TRBV28|TRBJ2-7|14
TGTGCCAGCAGTTCTCCGACAAAGTATTTCGAGCAGTACTTC
CASSSPTKYFEQYF
>-|many|TRBV5-1|TRBJ2-3|13
TGCGCCAGCAGCTTGGGTAGCACAGATACGCAGTATTTT
CASSLGSTDTQYF
>-|many|TRBV14|TRBJ2-4|13
TGTGCCAGCAGCCAAGGGGCCAAAAACATTCAGTACTTC
CASSQGAKNIQYF
>-|-|TRBV7-8|TRBJ2-1|16
TGTGCCAGCAGCCCACGAACTAGCCTGCTCCCTCGTGAGCAGTTCTTC
CASSPRTSLLPREQFF
>-|-|TRBV28|TRBJ2-1|14
TGTGCCAGCAGTCCCGGAGGGCCCTACAATGAGCAGTTCTTC
CASSPGGPYNEQFF
>-|-|TRBV2|TRBJ2-7|12
TGTGCCAGCAGGTGGGATTCCTACGAGCAGTACTTC
CASRWDSYEQYF
>TRBD2|-|TRBV5-5|TRBJ2-1|17
TGTGCCAGCAGCTCTTCCGGCGGAGCGGGGTTTGACAATGAGCAGTTCTTC
CASSSSGGAGFDNEQFF
>-|many|TRBV7-3|TRBJ2-2|12
TGTGCCAGCAGTTCCGACACCGGGGAGCTGTTTTTT
CASSSDTGELFF
>-|few|TRBV3-1|TRBJ1-6|12
TGTGCCAGCAGCCAAGGGGGTTCACCCCTCCACTTT
CASSQGGSPLHF
>-|-|TRBV6-1|TRBJ2-3|12
TGTGCCAGCAGCCAATTTTTAGATACGCAGTATTTT
CASSQFLDTQYF
>-|-|TRBV24-1|TRBJ1-1|11
TGTGCCACCAGTTCGCGGGATCAAGCTTTCTTT
CATSSRDQAFF
>-|-|TRBV7-2|TRBJ2-3|13
TGTGCCAGCAGCTTAAGATCGATAGATACGCAGTATTTT
CASSLRSIDTQYF
>TRBD1|-|TRBV5-1|TRBJ2-1|17
TGCGCCAGCAGCAGAACAGGGGCTACAAGCTCCTACAATGAGCAGTTCTTC
CASSRTGATSSYNEQFF